A selection of T cell receptor beta chains follows, all from one sample in a study of cytomegalovirus exposure and HLA in healthy donors. Using immunoSEQ multiplex PCR, the repertoire was profiled, and TCRdb retains in-frame clones only, with some absent. Of 180,000 or so clones in the sample, roughly 86% are singletons; the top ten hold less than 9.5%. The sequenced sample consisted of PBMCs. The source of these receptors is a man aged 25-45 years in good health and CMV-seropositive. Both conserved end residues are part of each CDR3. D genes are given only for firm matches. Clone size appears in some rows only: once, few, many, or a class for an expanded clone.

d_call j_call clone_size v_call cdr3_nt cdr3_aa
TRBD1 TRBJ2-7 . TRBV11-3 TGTGCCAGCAGCTTAGCCGGGACAGGGCGCCTTCTCTACGAGCAGTACTTC CASSLAGTGRLLYEQYF
TRBD1 TRBJ2-1 few TRBV28 TGTGCCAGCAGTTTGACAGGGGTCAATGAGCAGTTCTTC CASSLTGVNEQFF
. TRBJ2-7 few TRBV5-4 TGTGCCAGCAGCTTGGAGGATGGCAGGAACTACGAGCAGTACTTC CASSLEDGRNYEQYF
. TRBJ2-7 . TRBV15 TGTGCCACCAGCAGAGATCTAGCGACCATGTACGAGCGGTACTTC CATSRDLATMYERYF
TRBD2 TRBJ2-1 . TRBV4-1 TGCGCCAGCAGCCCGGGACTAGCGGGAGGCGAGCAGTTCTTC CASSPGLAGGEQFF
. TRBJ2-3 . TRBV21-1 TGTGCCAGCTCAGGACGGCCTAGCACAGATACGCAGTATTTT CASSGRPSTDTQYF
. TRBJ2-3 . TRBV7-8 TGTGCCAGCAGCCTAGAGGGGCGTCTTGGACAGTATTTT CASSLEGRLGQYF
. TRBJ2-5 . TRBV4-2 TGTGCCAGCAGCCCTTCCGGGGCCGAAGAGACCCAGTACTTC CASSPSGAEETQYF
TRBD2 TRBJ2-1 . TRBV2 TGTGCCAGCAGCCTTGGGACTAGCGGGAGTTGGGAGCAGTTCTTC CASSLGTSGSWEQFF
TRBD1 TRBJ2-5 few TRBV4-2 TGTGCCAGCAGCCAAGATAGAGTGGCAGGGGGAGAGACCCAGTACTTC CASSQDRVAGGETQYF
. TRBJ1-1 . TRBV7-9 TGTGCCAGCAGCCCTGGGGGGACTGAAGCTTTCTTT CASSPGGTEAFF
. TRBJ1-4 . TRBV29-1 TGCAGCGTCGGCCCAGCAACTAATGAAAAACTGTTTTTT CSVGPATNEKLFF
. TRBJ2-3 few TRBV28 TGTGCCAGCAGTTTGGGGGCGGTCACGGATACGCAGTATTTT CASSLGAVTDTQYF
. TRBJ2-5 . TRBV5-4 TGTGCCAGCAGCTTGGGTCCCCGAGAGACCCAGTACTTC CASSLGPRETQYF
. TRBJ1-1 . TRBV9 TGTGCCAGCAGCCCCTCGGGACATGATGAAGCTTTCTTT CASSPSGHDEAFF
TRBD1 TRBJ2-1 . TRBV5-1 TGCGCCAGCAGCCCGGAGGGGACAGGCCCGTCGGATGAGCAGTTCTTC CASSPEGTGPSDEQFF
. TRBJ2-7 . TRBV7-6 TGTGCCAGCAGCTTGAGACAGAACTACGAGCAGTACTTC CASSLRQNYEQYF
TRBD2 TRBJ2-7 . TRBV13 TGTGCCAGCAGCTTCGCTTCGACGGGGAGGGAGGGGTACGAGCAGTACTTC CASSFASTGREGYEQYF